This entry is about one TCR beta chain. No antigen is known for it. Random-hexamer reverse transcription was applied to about 0.45 to 1 ug RNA. A single record per CDR3 protein comes from TCRdb applying MiXCR to the immunoSEQ multiplex PCR reads. This repertoire shows about 140,000 distinct CDR3 sequences, more than 85% found once; its top ten account for 0.14%. The germline CDR1 and CDR2 sequences are MNHNY and SVGAGI (reference sequence). The CDR3 has 14 amino acids. The V gene lost 3 bases and the J gene lost 4 bases, with 12 bases spanning the gap. This specimen comes from a study of CD8 T cells in Susac syndrome. Fulfillment of recently defined diagnostic criteria for definite or probable disease was shown by the patients with Susac syndrome. The CD8+ and CD4+ T cells were isolated magnetically using a negative isolation approach, whereas the TEMRA cells were enriched by FACS. Findings and limits, study-wide: In Susac syndrome, the CD4+ T cell repertoires did not show clonal expansion.

The chain recombines TRBV6-6 with TRBJ1-1, with D possibly matching TRBD1 (5 bases). This TCR was sampled from a human donor with Susac syndrome. Sequenced sample: CD4+ T cells from PBMCs. The CDR3 protein is CASSYVGGTTEAFF. As DNA, the CDR3 is TGTGCCAGCAGTTATGTCGGGGGGACCACTGAAGCTTTCTTT.